This TCR beta chain comes out of a study of T cells in Graves' hyperthyroidism and ophthalmopathy (dated by TCRdb to 2018 to 2020). For context, the study as a whole: Peripheral blood was sampled at the time of initial diagnosis, prior to any treatment. A discovery cohort of approximately 100 patients, roughly 45 with Graves' ophthalmopathy and 55 to 60 with stable Graves' hyperthyroidism, was used to find distinguishing TCR V-J signatures. An independent validation cohort of under 20 hyperthyroidism patients and 17 patients who later progressed to ophthalmopathy tested prospective prediction of ophthalmopathy. The 95 to 100 discovery patients were randomly split 7:3 into training and test sets. Thyroid tissue and blood T-cell repertoires from more than 5 Graves' hyperthyroidism patients were also compared in the study. After sampling, hyperthyroidism patients received methimazole starting at 30 mg daily, and ophthalmopathy patients received high-dose intravenous methylprednisolone. According to the paper, TCR Vbeta CDR3 sequencing was carried out on roughly 130 peripheral blood samples, which came from 40 to 45 ophthalmopathy, roughly 75 hyperthyroidism and about 17 progressor patients. The paper as a whole reports these results and caveats: Blood samples also contained most of the expanded thyroid clonotypes (frequency above 0.001), which suggests that blood repertoires may reflect thyroid immune responses. Sample size was not statistically predetermined, and blinding of investigators to group allocation was not performed. A 13 V-J signature model separated ophthalmopathy from stable hyperthyroidism, with nearly 90% sensitivity and 81.08% specificity in cross-validation and 80%/75% in testing. In validation, the model predicted progression to ophthalmopathy a median of roughly 6.2 months before onset, with over 60% sensitivity and roughly 72% specificity.

The CDR3 runs 14 amino acids, cysteine and phenylalanine included. The CDR3 DNA has 42 bases and is translated from base 1. After removal of 5 bases from V and 5 bases from J, the junction retains 3 bases not matched to a gene. Via the germline V gene (reference sequence), CDR1 is GTSNPN and CDR2 SVGIG. The TCR beta CDR3 regions were amplified from RNA transcripts. The TCR CDR3 was subjected to a first round of RT-PCR using the HTBI primer set and the Qiagen OneStep RT-PCR kit. Libraries were constructed in a second round of multiplex PCR, after which size selection and purification were performed. Paired-end sequencing of the libraries was performed with 100 bp reads on an Illumina HiSeq2000. The study's own analysis went as follows. SOAPnuke was used to process the raw data, throwing out any read that contained adapters or uncalled bases, had a mean Phred below 15, or lacked an exact constant-primer or identifier match. High-quality paired reads were merged using COPE v1.2.5, and each unique nucleotide sequence was defined as a clonotype. MiTCR v1.1 was used to align the clonotypes against IMGT TRBV, TRBD and TRBJ reference segments. Analysis was restricted to V-J combinations with a frequency above 0.0001, which covered roughly 99% of repertoires. The TCS score was defined as F50 (clonal expansion) divided by E x V (chaos), with BLOSUM62-based TCRdist calculated between CDR3 peptides within each V-J. Welch's t-statistics and random forest reduced roughly 500 V-J features to 10 to 15, which were used in a naive Bayes classifier (R e1071). TCRdb reworked the public reads: Q25 trimming with fastp, MiXCR clone assembly, productive beta chains retained. All rows with the same CDR3 protein become a single entry with the most common DNA and genes. The V and J calls and clone size come from TCRdb's table, not from the authors' own analysis. In all, the sample holds some 360,000 distinct CDR3 sequences, and less than 20% of those were seen once. The ten largest clones take up about a sixth of the sample.

In this sample, this clonotype turned up many times. The antigen it recognizes is unknown. No quality values exist for individual bases; no much larger clone is one base distant. Ophthalmopathy patients had moderately to severely active disease, with a Clinical Activity Score of 3 or more, a NOSPECS grade of 4 or more, and a disease duration of less than 3 months. Any patient with an uncontrolled infection, another autoimmune disease, pregnancy or lactation was excluded. Diagnoses relied on clinical symptoms, serum thyroxine and TRAb, thyroid ultrasound and orbital computed tomography. Ficoll-Paque density gradient centrifugation was used to isolate PBMCs from around 9.1 ml of fresh peripheral blood. Total RNA was extracted with Trizol reagent, and quality was checked on an Agilent 2100 Bioanalyzer.

Recombination linked TRBV30 to TRBJ1-6; TRBD1 fits 10 bases in the junction. The sequence was obtained from a woman aged 40 to 50 with Graves' ophthalmopathy. Material for sequencing was blood. At the DNA level, the sequence is TGTGCCTGGGATGGGACAGGGGATAATTCACCCCTCCACTTT. The resulting protein is CAWDGTGDNSPLHF.